The entry that follows covers one T cell receptor (beta chain) sequence. This sample is part of a study of regulatory T cells in long-lasting Graves disease. The time point is: persistent/refractory GD, antithyroid drugs over 5 years with positive TRAb. Scientists built the TCR library using RNA that was extracted from PBMCs. There are 14 residues in the CDR3. The germline V gene has CDR1 SGHTA and CDR2 FQGNSA. The germline V and J ends were trimmed by 4 bases and 4 bases, with 13 bases remaining between them. Arm-PCR of CDR3 regions and iRepertoire HTBI primers were the basis on which TCR beta libraries were built. TCRdb ran MiXCR on the multiplex PCR reads and lists one entry per CDR3 protein. The data contain roughly 300,000 distinct CDR3 sequences, 22% of them seen just once; the ten biggest clones take up about 56%.

The source was peripheral blood mononuclear cells (PBMCs), collected when the disease was refractory, from a patient treated with antithyroid drugs. This clonotype originated in a female donor with Graves disease. The rearrangement links TRBV7-2 to TRBJ1-2; D may be TRBD1 (5 bases). This CDR3 is CASSYSGISYGYTF. CDR3 bases: TGTGCCAGCAGCTACTCAGGGATTTCCTATGGCTACACCTTC.